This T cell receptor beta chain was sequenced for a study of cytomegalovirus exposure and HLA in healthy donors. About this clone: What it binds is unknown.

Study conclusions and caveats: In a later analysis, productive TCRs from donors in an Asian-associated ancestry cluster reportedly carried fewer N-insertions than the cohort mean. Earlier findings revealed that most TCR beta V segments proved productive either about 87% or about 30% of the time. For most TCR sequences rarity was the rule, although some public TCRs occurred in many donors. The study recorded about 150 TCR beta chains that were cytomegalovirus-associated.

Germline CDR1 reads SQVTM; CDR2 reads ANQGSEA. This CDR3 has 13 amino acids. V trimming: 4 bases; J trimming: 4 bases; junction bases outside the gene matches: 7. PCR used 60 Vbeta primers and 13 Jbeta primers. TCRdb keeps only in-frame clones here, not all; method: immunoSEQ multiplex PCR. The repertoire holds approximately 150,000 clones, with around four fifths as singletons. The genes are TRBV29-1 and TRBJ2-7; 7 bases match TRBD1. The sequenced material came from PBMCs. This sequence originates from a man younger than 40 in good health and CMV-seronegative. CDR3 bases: TGCAGCGTTGGAGGGGGCAATGGGTACGAGCAGTACTTC. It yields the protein CSVGGGNGYEQYF.